One T cell receptor beta chain is described in this entry. The sample is drawn from a study of OX40 agonist ivuxolimab in advanced cancers. A history of autoimmune disease or systemic immunosuppression excluded patients. This table comes from immunoSEQ multiplex PCR, and its TCRdb copy is limited to in-frame clones, with some not included. The table has about 14,000 clones, 70% to 75% seen once. The germline CDR1 and CDR2 sequences are SGHNT and YYREEE (reference sequence). The germline V and J ends were trimmed by 0 bases and 2 bases, with 11 bases remaining between them. The CDR3 runs 15 residues. The starting material was CD4+ or CD8+ T cells sorted from blood, obtained in a trial of the OX40 agonist ivuxolimab. The chain combines TRBV5-4 with TRBJ1-2, with a possible D match to TRBD1 (5 bases). The origin of this receptor is an adult with an advanced solid tumor such as melanoma, head and neck, liver or kidney cancer. The CDR3 coding sequence is TGTGCCAGCAGCTTGGGGCCCCAGGGAAACTATGGCTACACCTTC. Translated: CASSLGPQGNYGYTF.